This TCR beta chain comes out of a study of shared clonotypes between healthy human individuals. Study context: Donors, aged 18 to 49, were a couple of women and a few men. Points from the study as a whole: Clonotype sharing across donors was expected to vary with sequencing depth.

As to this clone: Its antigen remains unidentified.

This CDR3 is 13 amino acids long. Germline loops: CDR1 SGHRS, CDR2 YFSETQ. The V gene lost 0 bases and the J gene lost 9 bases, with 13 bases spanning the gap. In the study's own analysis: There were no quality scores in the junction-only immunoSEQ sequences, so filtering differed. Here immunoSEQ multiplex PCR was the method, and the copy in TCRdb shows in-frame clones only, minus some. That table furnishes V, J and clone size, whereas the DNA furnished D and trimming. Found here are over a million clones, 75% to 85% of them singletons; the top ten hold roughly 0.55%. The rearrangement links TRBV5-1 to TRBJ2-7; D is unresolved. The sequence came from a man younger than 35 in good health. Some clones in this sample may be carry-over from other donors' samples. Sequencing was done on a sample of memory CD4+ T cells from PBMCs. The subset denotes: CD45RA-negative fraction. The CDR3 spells CASSLGAFDGQYF. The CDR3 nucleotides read TGCGCCAGCAGCTTGGGGGCCTTTGATGGGCAGTACTTC.